The present entry profiles one T cell receptor beta chain with its context. Its target is unknown. In the PCR, 60 Vbeta and 13 Jbeta primers were used. The protocol was immunoSEQ multiplex PCR, while the TCRdb copy is restricted to in-frame clones and leaves out a portion. Of under 250,000 clones in the sample, roughly 82% were seen once. This sample stems from a study of cytomegalovirus exposure and HLA in healthy donors. Study context: Samples from HLA-typed donors yielded 85 million to 95 million unique TCRs in an early data release. Whole-study findings and limits: Investigators reported 164 TCR beta chains as tied to cytomegalovirus.

The germline V gene has CDR1 SGDLS and CDR2 YYNGEE. Trimming cost V 1 base and J 6 bases; bases outside gene matches: 7. The CDR3 has 16 residues. Sample: PBMCs. The receptor's source is a middle-aged man in good health and CMV-seropositive. The rearrangement joins TRBV9 to TRBJ2-1, with 10 bases lining up with TRBD1. The CDR3 sequence: CASSVNWDRGINEQFF. The CDR3 DNA is TGTGCCAGCAGCGTAAATTGGGACAGGGGAATCAATGAGCAGTTCTTC.